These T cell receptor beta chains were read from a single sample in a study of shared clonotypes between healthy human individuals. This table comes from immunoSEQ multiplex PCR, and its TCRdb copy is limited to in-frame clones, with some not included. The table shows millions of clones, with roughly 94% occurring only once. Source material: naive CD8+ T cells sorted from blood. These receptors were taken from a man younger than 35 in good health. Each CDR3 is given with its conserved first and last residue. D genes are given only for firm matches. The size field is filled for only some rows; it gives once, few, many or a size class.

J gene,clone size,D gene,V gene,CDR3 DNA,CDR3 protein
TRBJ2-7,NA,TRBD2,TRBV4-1,TGCGCCAGCAGCCAGGGTCCGACTAGCGGATACGAGCAGTACTTC,CASSQGPTSGYEQYF
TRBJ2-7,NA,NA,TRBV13,TGTGCCAGCAGCTTAGGGACTACCTACTACGAGCAGTACTTC,CASSLGTTYYEQYF
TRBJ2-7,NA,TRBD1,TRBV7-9,TGTGCCAGCAGCCCCCGTGGGACAGGAGCGTACTACGAGCAGTACTTC,CASSPRGTGAYYEQYF
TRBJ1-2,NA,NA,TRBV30,TGTGCCTGGATAGAGAGTTCTAACTATGGCTACACCTTC,CAWIESSNYGYTF
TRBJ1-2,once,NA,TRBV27,TGTGCCAGCTCCCTGACGGGGAACTATGGCTACACCTTC,CASSLTGNYGYTF
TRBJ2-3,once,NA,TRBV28,TGTGCCAGCAGTCCCCTCTTAGTAGGGACCACAGATACGCAGTATTTT,CASSPLLVGTTDTQYF
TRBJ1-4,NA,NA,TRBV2,TGTGCCAGCACCCGAACTGGGGACCGGGCGAATGAAAAACTGTTTTTT,CASTRTGDRANEKLFF
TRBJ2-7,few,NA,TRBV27,TGTGCCAGCAGTACGGGACAACTCTACGAGCAGTACTTC,CASSTGQLYEQYF
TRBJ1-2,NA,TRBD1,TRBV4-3,TGCGCCAGCAGCTCCCAAGGCGATTGGGACAGGGGCCGCTATGGCTACACCTTC,CASSSQGDWDRGRYGYTF
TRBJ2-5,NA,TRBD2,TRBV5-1,TGCGCCAGCAGCTGGGAGGGAGGGCAAGAGACCCAGTACTTC,CASSWEGGQETQYF
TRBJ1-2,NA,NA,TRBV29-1,TGCAGCGTTGAATACAGCGGGGGACTCCTCTATGGCTACACCTTC,CSVEYSGGLLYGYTF
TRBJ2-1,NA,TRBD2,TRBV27,TGTGCCAGCAGTACCACGGGGGGGTCCTACAATGAGCAGTTCTTC,CASSTTGGSYNEQFF
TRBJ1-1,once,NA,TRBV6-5,TGTGCCAGCAGAGCCAGGGGAGGGACTGAAGCTTTCTTT,CASRARGGTEAFF
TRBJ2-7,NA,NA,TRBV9,TGTGCCAGCGCCGCGGGGCTAGCGAGTACTTACGAGCAGTACTTC,CASAAGLASTYEQYF
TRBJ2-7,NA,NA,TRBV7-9,TGTGCCAGCAGTAAACAGGGTAACGAGCAGTACTTC,CASSKQGNEQYF
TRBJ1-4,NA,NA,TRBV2,TGTGCCAGGAAAGACAGTAATGAAAAACTGTTTTTT,CARKDSNEKLFF
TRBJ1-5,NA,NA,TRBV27,TGTGCCAGCAGTTTATCTTCGGCAGACGTACTATATAGCAATCAGCCCCAGCATTTT,CASSLSSADVLYSNQPQHF
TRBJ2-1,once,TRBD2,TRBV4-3,TGCGCCAGCAGCCAAGATCCAGCGGGAGTTGGTTCAGGTGAGCAGTTCTTC,CASSQDPAGVGSGEQFF
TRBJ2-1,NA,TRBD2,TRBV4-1,TGCGCCAGCAGCCAGGTGCTAGCGGACTCCTACAATGAGCAGTTCTTC,CASSQVLADSYNEQFF
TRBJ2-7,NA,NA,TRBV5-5,TGTGCCAGCAGCTTGGAAGTTGGTGATATCTACGAGCAGTACTTC,CASSLEVGDIYEQYF
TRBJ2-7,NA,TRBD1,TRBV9,TGTGCCAGCAGCGTAGCCGGACAGGGGGCCTACGAGCAGTACTTC,CASSVAGQGAYEQYF
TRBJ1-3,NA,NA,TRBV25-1,TGTGCCAGCAGTGAGACAGGAACTGGAAACACCATATATTTT,CASSETGTGNTIYF
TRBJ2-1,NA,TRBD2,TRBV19,TGTGCCAGTAGTACACGTGCTCGGGAGGAGGGCAATGAGCAGTTCTTC,CASSTRAREEGNEQFF
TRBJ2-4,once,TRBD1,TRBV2,TGTGCCAGCTGGGATCTAGGGGGCAACATTCAGTACTTC,CASWDLGGNIQYF
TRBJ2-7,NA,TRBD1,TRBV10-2,TGCGCCAGCAGCCTCGGACAGGGCTTCTACGAGCAGTACTTC,CASSLGQGFYEQYF
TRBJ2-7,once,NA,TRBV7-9,TGTGCCAGCAGCTTAGATAGAACAGGGTCCTACGAGCAGTACTTC,CASSLDRTGSYEQYF
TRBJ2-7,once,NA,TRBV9,TGTGCCAGCAGCGTAGGTCGCGCGGCCTACGAGCAGTACTTC,CASSVGRAAYEQYF
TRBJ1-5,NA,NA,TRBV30,TGTGCCTGGAGTGTATCGTCCAGTCTAAATCAGCCCCAGCATTTT,CAWSVSSSLNQPQHF
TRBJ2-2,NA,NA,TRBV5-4,TGTGCCAGCAGCTTGGGACGGTTCAACACCGGGGAGCTGTTTTTT,CASSLGRFNTGELFF
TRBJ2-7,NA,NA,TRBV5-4,TGTGCCAGCAGCTTGATTTGGGACGACTCCTACGAGCAGTACTTC,CASSLIWDDSYEQYF
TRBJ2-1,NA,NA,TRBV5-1,TGCGCCAGCAGCTTGACCGGGGACTCCTACAATGAGCAGTTCTTC,CASSLTGDSYNEQFF
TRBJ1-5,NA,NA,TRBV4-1,TGCGCCAGCAGCCAACGGGGTTGGGATCAGCCCCAGCATTTT,CASSQRGWDQPQHF
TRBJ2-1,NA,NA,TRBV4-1,TGCGCCAGCAGCCCCCCACCGTCCGATGAGCAGTTCTTC,CASSPPPSDEQFF
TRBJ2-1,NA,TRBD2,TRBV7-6,TGTGCCAGCAGCCCTGGGACTAGCACTGAATTCAGACACAATGAGCAGTTCTTC,CASSPGTSTEFRHNEQFF
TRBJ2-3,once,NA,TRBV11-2,TGTGCCAGCAGCCCACGGGGGCCACTTGATACGCAGTATTTT,CASSPRGPLDTQYF
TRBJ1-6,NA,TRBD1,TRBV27,TGTGCCAGCAGTTTGGGGATAAGCGTCGCGAGGCAGGGGGCGAATCATAATTCACCCCTCCACTTT,CASSLGISVARQGANHNSPLHF
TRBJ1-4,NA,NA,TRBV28,TGTGCCAGCAGTTTCTGGACAAGGAATGAAAAACTGTTTTTT,CASSFWTRNEKLFF
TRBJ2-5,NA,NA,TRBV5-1,TGCGCCAGCAGCTTGGAAGGACCGTCGTCCCAAGAGACCCAGTACTTC,CASSLEGPSSQETQYF
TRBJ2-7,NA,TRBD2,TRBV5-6,TGTGCCAGCAGCCCCTCCAACGGGGGGGCACTCTACGAGCAGTACTTC,CASSPSNGGALYEQYF
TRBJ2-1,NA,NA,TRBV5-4,TGTGCCAGCAGCCGAACAGGGCAGGGATTCTACAATGAGCAGTTCTTC,CASSRTGQGFYNEQFF
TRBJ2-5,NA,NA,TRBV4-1,TGCGCCAGCAGCCAAGATCCCGGATTTCAAGAGACCCAGTACTTC,CASSQDPGFQETQYF
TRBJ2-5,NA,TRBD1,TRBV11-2,TGTGCCAGCAGCTTAGGACAGGGGGCACCCGAGACCCAGTACTTC,CASSLGQGAPETQYF
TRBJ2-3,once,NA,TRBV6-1,TGTGCCAGCACAGCGGCAGGCCCAGATACGCAGTATTTT,CASTAAGPDTQYF
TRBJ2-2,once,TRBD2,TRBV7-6,TGTGCCAGCAGCCGACTAGCGGGAGAAACCGGGGAGCTGTTTTTT,CASSRLAGETGELFF
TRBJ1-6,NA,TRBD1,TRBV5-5,TGTGCCAGCAGCGCGGAGGGGGCAGATAATTCACCCCTCCACTTT,CASSAEGADNSPLHF
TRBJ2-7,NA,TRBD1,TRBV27,TGTGCCAGCAGTTTCTCGACAGGGCCTTTGTCCTACGAGCAGTACTTC,CASSFSTGPLSYEQYF